One TCR beta chain is described in this entry. These data originate in a study of cytomegalovirus exposure and HLA in healthy donors. Study-level background: The same platform was used for the 100 to 150 validation repertoires and the roughly 680 first-cohort repertoires, a later analysis reported.

The CDR3 has 13 residues. J lost 8 bases, V lost 5 bases, and 8 bases had no gene match. CDR1 is MNHEY, CDR2 SVGAGI, per germline. Using immunoSEQ multiplex PCR, the repertoire was profiled, and TCRdb retains in-frame clones only, with some absent. The table records 130,000 to 150,000 clones, about 91% of them present only once. V usage is TRBV6-5 and J usage is TRBJ1-2, with 7 nucleotides matching TRBD1. This TCR was sampled from a man between 18 and 29 years old in good health and CMV-seropositive. Sample: PBMCs. The CDR3 protein is CASSRGQAEGYTF. The CDR3 DNA is TGTGCCAGCAGTCGAGGACAGGCTGAGGGCTACACCTTC.